This T cell receptor beta chain was observed in a study of control samples from healthy donors and cancer patients (dated by TCRdb to the early 2020s). Libraries were made using the immunoSEQ multiplex PCR assay. The immuneACCESS repertoire file appears here via TCRdb, limited to in-frame rearrangements. These files lack a portion of the clones; in checked studies, under half of the deficit traces to unresolved V genes, and the cause of the others is not known. The sample yields fewer than 200,000 clones; about 93% were counted once. 4.1% of the sample is in the top ten clones. Remarks on this clone: Which antigen it targets is not known. Per-base qualities were not stored, and no clone one base away is much larger.

V and J lose 5 bases and 8 bases, and a span of 21 bases separates them. From a lookup of the germline V gene, CDR1 and CDR2 are SGHVS and FQNEAQ. Reading from cysteine to phenylalanine, the CDR3 counts 15 amino acids. The retained sequence is limited to the CDR3, 45 bases, with the frame set at the first base. Material: blood. The V gene is TRBV7-8 and the J gene is TRBJ1-1, and TRBD1 may be the D gene, going by 6 matching bases. This TCR was recovered from an older woman in good health. The DNA sequence is TGTGCCAGCAGCGGTTTGTCGCGTCAGGGGAGCGAAGCTTTCTTT. It is translated as CASSGLSRQGSEAFF.